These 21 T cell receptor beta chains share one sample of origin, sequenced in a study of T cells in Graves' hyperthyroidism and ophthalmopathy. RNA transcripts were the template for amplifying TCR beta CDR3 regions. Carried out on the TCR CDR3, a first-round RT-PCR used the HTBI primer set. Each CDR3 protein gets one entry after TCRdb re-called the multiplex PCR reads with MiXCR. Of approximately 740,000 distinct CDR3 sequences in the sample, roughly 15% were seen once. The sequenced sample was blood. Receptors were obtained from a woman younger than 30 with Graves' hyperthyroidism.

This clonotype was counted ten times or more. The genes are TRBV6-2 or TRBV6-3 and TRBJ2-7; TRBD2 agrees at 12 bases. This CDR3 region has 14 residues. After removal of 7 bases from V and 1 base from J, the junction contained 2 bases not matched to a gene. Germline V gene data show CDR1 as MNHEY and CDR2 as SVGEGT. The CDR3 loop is CASKGLAGSYEQYF. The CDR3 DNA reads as TGTGCCAGCAAAGGACTAGCGGGATCCTACGAGCAGTACTTC.

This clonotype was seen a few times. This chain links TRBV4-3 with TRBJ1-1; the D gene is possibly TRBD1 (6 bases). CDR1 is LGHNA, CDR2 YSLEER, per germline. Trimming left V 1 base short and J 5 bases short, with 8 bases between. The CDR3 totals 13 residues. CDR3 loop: CASSQVTGTEAFF. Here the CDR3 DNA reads TGCGCCAGCAGCCAAGTCACAGGGACTGAAGCTTTCTTT.

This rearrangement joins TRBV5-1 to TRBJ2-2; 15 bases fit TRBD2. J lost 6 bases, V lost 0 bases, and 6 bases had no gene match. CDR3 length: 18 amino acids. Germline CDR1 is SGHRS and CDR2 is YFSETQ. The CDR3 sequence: CASSLDPGLAGGPGELFF. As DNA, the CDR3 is TGCGCCAGCAGCTTGGACCCCGGACTAGCGGGAGGGCCCGGGGAGCTGTTTTTT.

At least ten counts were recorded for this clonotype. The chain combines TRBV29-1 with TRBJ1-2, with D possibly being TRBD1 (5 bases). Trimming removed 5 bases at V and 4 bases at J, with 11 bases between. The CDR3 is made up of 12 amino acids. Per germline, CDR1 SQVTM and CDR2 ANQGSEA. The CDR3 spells CSVPTVFYGYTF. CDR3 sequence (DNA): TGCAGCGTTCCGACAGTCTTCTATGGCTACACCTTC.

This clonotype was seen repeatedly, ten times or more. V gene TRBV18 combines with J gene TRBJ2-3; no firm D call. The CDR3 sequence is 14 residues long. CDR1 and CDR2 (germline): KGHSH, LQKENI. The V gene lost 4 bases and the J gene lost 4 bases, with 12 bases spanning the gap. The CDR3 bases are TGTGCCAGCTCACGCCGGCGCGAGGCAGATACGCAGTATTTT. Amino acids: CASSRRREADTQYF.

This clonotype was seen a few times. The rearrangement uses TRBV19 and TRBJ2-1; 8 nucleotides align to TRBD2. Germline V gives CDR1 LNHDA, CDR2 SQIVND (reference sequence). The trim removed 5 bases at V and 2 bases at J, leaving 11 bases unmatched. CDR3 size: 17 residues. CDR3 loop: CASSAGSGRIPYNEQFF. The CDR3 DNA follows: TGTGCCAGTAGTGCCGGGAGCGGGAGAATCCCCTACAATGAGCAGTTCTTC.

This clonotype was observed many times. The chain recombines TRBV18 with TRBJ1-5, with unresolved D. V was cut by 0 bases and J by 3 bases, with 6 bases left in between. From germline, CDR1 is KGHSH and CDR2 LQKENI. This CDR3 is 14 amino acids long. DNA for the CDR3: TGTGCCAGCTCACCACCGGAATACAATCAGCCCCAGCATTTT. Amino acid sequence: CASSPPEYNQPQHF.

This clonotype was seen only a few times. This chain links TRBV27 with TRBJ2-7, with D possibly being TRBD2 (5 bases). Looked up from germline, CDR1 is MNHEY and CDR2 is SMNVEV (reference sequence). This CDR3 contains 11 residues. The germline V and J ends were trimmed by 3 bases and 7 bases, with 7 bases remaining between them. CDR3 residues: CASSFGDEQYF. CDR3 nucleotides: TGTGCCAGCAGTTTCGGGGATGAGCAGTACTTC.

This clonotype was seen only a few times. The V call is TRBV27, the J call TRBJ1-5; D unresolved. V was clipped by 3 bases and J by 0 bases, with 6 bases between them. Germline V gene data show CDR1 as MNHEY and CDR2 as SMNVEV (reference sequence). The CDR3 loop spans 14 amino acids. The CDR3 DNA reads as TGTGCCAGCAGTTTTGTTGGTAGCAATCAGCCCCAGCATTTT. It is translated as CASSFVGSNQPQHF.

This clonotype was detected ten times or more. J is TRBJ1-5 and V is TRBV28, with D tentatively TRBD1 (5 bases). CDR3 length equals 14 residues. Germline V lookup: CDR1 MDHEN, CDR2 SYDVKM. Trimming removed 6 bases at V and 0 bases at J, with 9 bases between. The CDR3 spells CASRQGVSNQPQHF. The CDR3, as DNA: TGTGCCAGCAGGCAGGGCGTTAGCAATCAGCCCCAGCATTTT.

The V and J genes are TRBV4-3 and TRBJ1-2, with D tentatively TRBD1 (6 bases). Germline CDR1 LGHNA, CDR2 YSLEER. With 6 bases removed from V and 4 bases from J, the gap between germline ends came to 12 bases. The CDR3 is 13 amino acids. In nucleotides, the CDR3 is TGCGCCAGCAGTACAGGGCGATCCTATGGCTACACCTTC. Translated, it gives CASSTGRSYGYTF.

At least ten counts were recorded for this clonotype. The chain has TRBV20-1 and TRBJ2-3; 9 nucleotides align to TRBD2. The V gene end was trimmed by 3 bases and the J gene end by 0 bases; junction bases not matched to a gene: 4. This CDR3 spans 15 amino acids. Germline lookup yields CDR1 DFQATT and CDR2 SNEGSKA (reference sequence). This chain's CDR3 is CSASIAGDSTDTQYF. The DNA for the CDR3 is TGCAGTGCTAGTATAGCGGGAGATAGCACAGATACGCAGTATTTT.

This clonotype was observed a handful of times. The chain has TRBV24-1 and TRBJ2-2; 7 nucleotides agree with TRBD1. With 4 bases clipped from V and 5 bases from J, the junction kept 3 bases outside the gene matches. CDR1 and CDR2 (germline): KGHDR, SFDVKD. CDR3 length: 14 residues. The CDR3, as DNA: TGTGCCACCAGTGACCCGACAGGGACCGGGGAGCTGTTTTTT. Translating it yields CATSDPTGTGELFF.

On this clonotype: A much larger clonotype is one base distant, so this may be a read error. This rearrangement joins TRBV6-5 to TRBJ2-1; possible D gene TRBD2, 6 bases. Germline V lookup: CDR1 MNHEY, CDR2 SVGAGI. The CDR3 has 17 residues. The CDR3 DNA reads TGTACCAGCAGTTACTACCCAAGACGGGAGACCTACAATGAGCAGTTCTTC. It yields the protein CTSSYYPRRETYNEQFF.

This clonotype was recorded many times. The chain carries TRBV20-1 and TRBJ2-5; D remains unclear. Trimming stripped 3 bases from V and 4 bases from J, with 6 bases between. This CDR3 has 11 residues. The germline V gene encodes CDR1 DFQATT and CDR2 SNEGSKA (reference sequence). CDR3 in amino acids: CSARSPETQYF. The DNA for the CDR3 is TGCAGTGCTAGGAGTCCAGAGACCCAGTACTTC.

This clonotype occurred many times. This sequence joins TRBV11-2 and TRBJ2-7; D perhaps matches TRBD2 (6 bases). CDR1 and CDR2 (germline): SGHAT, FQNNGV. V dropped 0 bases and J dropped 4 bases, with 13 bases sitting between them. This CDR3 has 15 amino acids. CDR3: CASSLDIQSGYEQYF. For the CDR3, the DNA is TGTGCCAGCAGCTTAGATATTCAGAGCGGGTACGAGCAGTACTTC.

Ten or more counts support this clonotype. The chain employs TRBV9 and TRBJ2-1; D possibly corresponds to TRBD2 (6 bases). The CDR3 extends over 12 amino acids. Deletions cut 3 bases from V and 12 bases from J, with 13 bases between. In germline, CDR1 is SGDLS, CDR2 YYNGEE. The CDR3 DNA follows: TGTGCCAGCAGCGCCTTAAGCGGGCGGCAGTTCTTC. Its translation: CASSALSGRQFF.

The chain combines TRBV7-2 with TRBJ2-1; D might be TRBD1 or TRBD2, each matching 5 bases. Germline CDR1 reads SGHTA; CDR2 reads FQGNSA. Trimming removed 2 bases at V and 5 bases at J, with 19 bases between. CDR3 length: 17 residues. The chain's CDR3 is CASSLMVVGTPNNEQFF. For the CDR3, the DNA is TGTGCCAGCAGCTTAATGGTGGTCGGGACCCCAAACAATGAGCAGTTCTTC.

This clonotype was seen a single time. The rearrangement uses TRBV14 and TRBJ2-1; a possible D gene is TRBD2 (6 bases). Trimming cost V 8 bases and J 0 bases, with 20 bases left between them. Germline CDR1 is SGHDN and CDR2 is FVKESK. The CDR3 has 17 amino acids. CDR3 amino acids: CASHGGGVLSSYNEQFF. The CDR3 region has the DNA TGTGCCAGCCACGGGGGAGGCGTCTTAAGCTCCTACAATGAGCAGTTCTTC.

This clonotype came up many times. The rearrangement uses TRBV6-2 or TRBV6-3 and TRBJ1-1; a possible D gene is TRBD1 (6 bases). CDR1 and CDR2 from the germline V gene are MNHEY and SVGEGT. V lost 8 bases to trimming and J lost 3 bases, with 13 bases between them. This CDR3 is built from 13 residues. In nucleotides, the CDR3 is TGTGCCAGCGAAGACAGGATATACACTGAAGCTTTCTTT. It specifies CASEDRIYTEAFF.

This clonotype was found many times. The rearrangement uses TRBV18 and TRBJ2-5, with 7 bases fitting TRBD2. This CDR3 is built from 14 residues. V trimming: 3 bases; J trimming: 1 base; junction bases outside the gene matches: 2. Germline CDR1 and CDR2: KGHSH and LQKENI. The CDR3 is CASSPAGVQETQYF. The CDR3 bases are TGTGCCAGCTCACCTGCGGGAGTCCAAGAGACCCAGTACTTC.